Listed here are 21 T cell receptor beta chains from one sample, sequenced in a study of CD8+ T cells in alopecia areata. Using CD4, CD8alpha, NKG2D, NKG2ACE and other markers, pooled cutaneous lymph node cells were sorted. Extracted RNA was reverse transcribed into cDNA, the sequencing template. Sequencing was performed with immunoSEQ multiplex PCR; in TCRdb, only in-frame clones are kept and a portion is missing. The sample has over 250,000 clones, none seen only once. The sample comprised CD4+ T cells sorted from a lymph node. The receptors derive from a C3H/HeJ mouse with alopecia areata. For this mouse line, the MHC haplotype is H2-k.

This clone was seen a few times. Mouse germline and gene names are used. The read is 4 residues too short to cover the CDR3 end, so that end is filled in from the germline J gene. The J gene is TRBJ2-5, the V gene TRBV13-1; 9 bases match TRBD2. CDR3 size: 14 residues. From germline, CDR1 is NSHNY and CDR2 SYGAGN. CDR3 region: CASSAGLGPDTQYF. The DNA read from the CDR3 is TGTGCCAGCAGTGCCGGACTGGGGCCCGAC.

This clone was observed a few times. Here the gene names and germline are mouse. Read coverage stops 4 residues before the CDR3 terminus; the germline J gene supplies the remainder. The same CDR3 is also encoded by other DNA sequences in this sample. The chain is built from TRBV13-3 and TRBJ2-1; 9 bases line up with TRBD1. There are 13 residues in the CDR3. J was trimmed by 4 bases and V by 5 bases; bases with no gene match: 1. Germline CDR1 reads NNHDY; CDR2 reads SYVADS. The part of the CDR3 DNA that was read is TGTGCCAGCAGGGACAGGGGTTATGCT. It is translated as CASRDRGYA. In full, the CDR3 reads CASRDRGYAEQFF.

This clone has ten or more counts. Gene names are mouse gene names. The sequence runs out 4 residues before the end of the CDR3; the remainder is reconstructed from the germline J gene. The V gene is TRBV16, the J gene TRBJ1-2; 9 bases line up with TRBD1. The CDR3 runs 15 residues. Germline-derived CDR1 and CDR2 are SGHSA and FRNQAP. The CDR3 spells CASSLGTGERSDYTF. The part of the CDR3 DNA that was read is TGTGCAAGCAGCTTAGGGACAGGGGAACGGTCC.

This clone was detected a few times. Mouse gene names and germline throughout. Read coverage stops 4 residues before the CDR3 terminus; the germline J gene supplies the remainder. The chain is built from TRBV19 and TRBJ1-2; 8 bases are a match to TRBD1. Per germline, CDR1 FNHDT and CDR2 SITEND (reference sequence). J lost 2 bases, V lost 4 bases, and 10 bases had no gene match. The CDR3 consists of 16 residues. The sequenced CDR3 bases are TGTGCCAGCAGTCCTCTCCGACAGGGGAGTAACTCC. This sequence encodes CASSPLRQGSNS. The whole CDR3 sequence is CASSPLRQGSNSDYTF.

Turning to this clone: Genes and germline are mouse. With the read ending 4 residues before the CDR3 end, the germline J gene is used to fill in that end. This chain links TRBV5 with TRBJ2-7, with 8 bases lining up with TRBD2. Trimming removed 0 bases from V and 3 bases from J; junction bases left unmatched: 4. Germline V CDR1 and CDR2: LGHNA, YNLKQL (reference sequence). The CDR3 extends over 15 amino acids. CDR3 amino acids: CASSQESGGLYEQYF. The part of the CDR3 DNA that was read is TGTGCCAGCAGCCAAGAGTCTGGGGGGCTCTAT.

Only a few counts were recorded for this clone. Each gene name is a mouse one. The DNA ends 4 residues before the CDR3 does, and the rest of the CDR3 is filled in from the germline J gene. V and J are TRBV13-2 and TRBJ2-1; D perhaps matches TRBD1 (6 bases). The CDR3 contains 15 residues. The germline CDR1 and CDR2 sequences are NNHNN and SYGAGS (reference sequence). The V and J ends lost 3 bases and 0 bases respectively, with 10 bases between them. The CDR3 here is CASGGRDTNYAEQFF. The DNA read from the CDR3 is TGTGCCAGCGGTGGCCGGGACACTAACTATGCT.

This clone appeared a few times. Gene names and germline match the mouse. The read terminates 4 residues ahead of where the CDR3 ends, so the germline J gene completes it. The chain links TRBV14 to TRBJ2-1; 8 bases align to TRBD2. The germline CDR1 and CDR2 sequences are SGHDT and FRDEAV. This CDR3 is built from 14 residues. The chain's CDR3 is CASSSWGAGAEQFF. The sequenced part of the CDR3 DNA is TGTGCCAGCAGCTCCTGGGGGGCGGGAGCT.

As concerns this clone: The gene symbols are mouse symbols. With the read ending 4 residues before the CDR3 end, the germline J gene is used to fill in that end. This specimen includes other DNA sequences encoding the same CDR3. V usage is TRBV13-3 and J usage is TRBJ2-5; TRBD2 is a possible D gene (5 bases). The length of the CDR3 is 14 residues. V shed 3 bases and J shed 0 bases, with 8 bases lying between them. Germline V CDR1 and CDR2: NNHDY, SYVADS. CDR3 DNA (partial): TGTGCCAGCAGTGGGACTTTTAACCAAGAC. Its protein product is CASSGTFNQD. The full CDR3 protein reads CASSGTFNQDTQYF.

This clone was observed a few times. Gene names and germline match the mouse. The missing CDR3 end, 4 residues past where the read stops, is filled in from the germline J gene. The genes are TRBV19 and TRBJ2-3; TRBD1 agrees at 12 bases. With V trimmed by 6 bases and J by 0 bases, 5 bases remained unmatched. The CDR3 covers 16 residues. CDR1 and CDR2 (germline): FNHDT, SITEND (reference sequence). The sequenced CDR3 bases are TGTGCCAGCATGGGACAGGGGGCTCTTAGTGCAGAA. Protein sequence: CASMGQGALSAE. The CDR3, in full, reads CASMGQGALSAETLYF.

A few counts support this clone. Any gene name here is a mouse gene name. The read stops 4 residues short of the end of the CDR3; the missing end is completed from the germline J gene. The rearrangement uses TRBV13-3 and TRBJ2-2, with D maybe TRBD1 (5 bases). The CDR3 is made up of 14 amino acids. Germline CDR1 and CDR2: NNHDY and SYVADS. V shed 3 bases and J shed 1 base, with 7 bases lying between them. CDR3 amino acids: CASSVTVNTGQLYF. The sequenced part of the CDR3 DNA is TGTGCCAGCAGTGTGACAGTAAACACCGGG.

Points on this clone: Here the gene names and germline are mouse. The CDR3 end is not reached by the read, which stops 4 residues before it; the germline J gene fills it in. This chain links TRBV29 with TRBJ2-1, with 10 bases identical to TRBD1. The CDR3 runs to 14 residues. Germline V gene lookup returns CDR1 MSHET and CDR2 SYDVDS. V lost 3 bases and J lost 5; bases outside the gene matches: 1. CDR3 bases read: TGTGCTAGCAGTTTGGGGACAGGGGATGCT. It is translated as CASSLGTGDA. The whole CDR3 protein is CASSLGTGDAEQFF.

This clone was seen more than once but under ten times. Gene names are the mouse ones. The observed sequence ends 4 residues before the CDR3 terminus, with the missing tail filled in from the germline J gene. The V gene is TRBV13-2, the J gene TRBJ2-1, with TRBD2 identical over 9 bases. Germline V gene sequence: CDR1 NNHNN, CDR2 SYGAGS (reference sequence). This CDR3 spans 15 amino acids. J lost 4 bases, V lost 1 base, and 3 bases had no gene match. CDR3 region: CASGDTDWGYAEQFF. The CDR3 DNA, read in part, is TGTGCCAGCGGTGATACGGACTGGGGTTATGCT.

Comments on this clone: All gene names here are mouse names. The read ends 4 residues before the CDR3 terminus; that terminus is restored from the germline J gene. This chain connects TRBV5 to TRBJ2-7; 11 bases line up with TRBD1. There are 16 residues in the CDR3. Germline-derived CDR1 and CDR2 are LGHNA and YNLKQL (reference sequence). CDR3 loop: CASSQEGGTGGYEQYF. The covered CDR3 bases are TGTGCCAGCAGCCAAGAAGGCGGGACAGGGGGGTAT.

This clone was picked up a small number of times. Gene labels here are mouse ones. The read ends 4 residues early relative to the CDR3; the germline J gene fills the gap. Within the sample, other DNA sequences also encode this same CDR3. The rearrangement links TRBV5 to TRBJ2-7; 10 nucleotides match TRBD2. Per the germline V gene, CDR1 is LGHNA and CDR2 is YNLKQL (reference sequence). V dropped 4 bases and J dropped 0; count of bases not matched to a gene: 3. The CDR3 covers 15 residues. The CDR3 here is CASSLGLGASYEQYF. The part of the CDR3 DNA that was read is TGTGCCAGCAGCCTCGGACTGGGGGCCTCCTAT.

This clone was seen a handful of times. The listed genes are named as in mouse. The observed sequence ends 4 residues before the CDR3 terminus, with the missing tail filled in from the germline J gene. The chain employs TRBV13-1 and TRBJ1-1, with 10 bases that match TRBD1. With 3 bases clipped from V and 0 bases from J, the junction kept 5 bases outside the gene matches. Germline CDR1 is NSHNY and CDR2 is SYGAGN. CDR3 length equals 16 residues. CDR3 DNA (partial): TGTGCCAGCAGTGTGGACAGGGGGATTGCAAACACA. It specifies CASSVDRGIANT. The whole CDR3 sequence is CASSVDRGIANTEVFF.

A word on this clone: Gene names and germline refer to mouse. The read ends 4 residues shy of where the CDR3 ends; the end is completed using the germline J gene. The chain carries TRBV13-2 and TRBJ1-2; no reliable D call. Trimming pared 5 bases from V and 0 bases from J, leaving 8 bases between. The CDR3 has 13 residues. The germline gives CDR1 NNHNN, CDR2 SYGAGS (reference sequence). The CDR3 loop reads CASGPTSNSDYTF. CDR3 DNA, as far as it was read: TGTGCCAGCGGCCCGACATCAAACTCC.

This clone was counted between two and nine times. The listed genes are named as in mouse. The read terminates 4 residues ahead of where the CDR3 ends, so the germline J gene completes it. The rearrangement joins TRBV13-1 to TRBJ1-2; TRBD1 might be the D (6 bases). The CDR3 runs 16 residues. V was clipped by 0 bases and J by 0 bases, with 12 bases between them. The V gene's germline CDR1 is NSHNY and CDR2 SYGAGN. CDR3 DNA (partial): TGTGCCAGCAGTGATGCAACGGGACACACAAACTCC. Residues: CASSDATGHTNS. The CDR3 reads in full as CASSDATGHTNSDYTF.

This clone was observed a few times. Gene names follow the mouse nomenclature. Read data end 4 residues before the CDR3 end; the end is taken from the germline J gene. J is TRBJ2-7 and V is TRBV19; a possible D gene is TRBD1 (5 bases). The CDR3 spans 12 residues. In germline, CDR1 is FNHDT, CDR2 SITEND (reference sequence). CDR3 bases read: TGTGCCAGCATGGACAAAAAATAT. Its translation: CASMDKKY. Given in full, the CDR3 is CASMDKKYEQYF.

Details on this clone: Gene and germline names: mouse. The CDR3 end falls 4 residues outside the read, so it is completed with the germline J gene. The V call is TRBV19, the J call TRBJ2-7; 10 nucleotides match TRBD2. CDR3 size: 14 residues. The V gene end was trimmed by 5 bases and the J gene end by 2 bases; junction bases not matched to a gene: 4. Germline CDR1 FNHDT, CDR2 SITEND (reference sequence). The sequenced part of the CDR3 DNA is TGTGCCAGCAGCCCAGGGACTGGGGCCTAT. Its protein is CASSPGTGAY. Given in full, the CDR3 is CASSPGTGAYEQYF.

Worth noting for this clone: Each gene name is a mouse one. This sample includes further DNA sequences coding for the same CDR3. CDR3 region: CASSDAWGGGQDTQYF. CDR3 DNA (partial): TGTGCCAGCAGTGATGCTTGGGGGGGCGGACAAGAC. The chain joins TRBV13-1 to TRBJ2-5; 9 bases are shared with TRBD2. The read terminates 4 residues ahead of where the CDR3 ends, so the germline J gene completes it. Germline CDR1 is NSHNY and CDR2 is SYGAGN. The junction had 5 bases not matched to a gene; V was cut back by 0 bases and J by 3 bases. This CDR3 is 16 amino acids long.

Only a few counts were recorded for this clone. Gene names refer to mouse genes. CDR3 DNA, as far as it was read: TGTGCCAGCAGTGGGGACAGGGGGTCAAACACA. It yields the protein CASSGDRGSNT. The whole CDR3 sequence is CASSGDRGSNTEVFF. The J gene is TRBJ1-1, the V gene TRBV13-1; 11 bases align to TRBD1. The sequenced fragment ends 4 residues before the CDR3 boundary, so the rest is inferred from the germline J gene. V lost 3 bases, J lost 0 bases, and 1 base stayed unmatched. The CDR3 is 15 residues long. The germline V gene encodes CDR1 NSHNY and CDR2 SYGAGN.